These 27 T cell receptor beta chains originate from one sample sequenced in a study of CD8 T cells in Susac syndrome. When the RNA was reverse transcribed, random hexamers were used with an input of about 0.5 to 1 ug. From the immunoSEQ multiplex PCR reads, TCRdb called clonotypes with MiXCR, one entry per CDR3 protein. The sample has 200,000 to 250,000 distinct CDR3 sequences; approximately 95% are singletons. The sample comprised CD4+ T cells from PBMCs. These receptors were collected from a human donor with multiple sclerosis.

The chain carries TRBV12-3 or TRBV12-4 and TRBJ2-7; the match to TRBD2 covers 10 bases. The V and J ends lost 5 bases and 10 bases, in that order; junction bases with no gene match: 5. The CDR3 contains 12 residues. The CDR3 is CASSQLAGPQYV. In DNA form, the CDR3 reads TGTGCCAGCAGTCAACTAGCGGGGCCCCAGTACGTC.

The gene calls are TRBV2 and TRBJ2-3; D remains ambiguous. Trimming shortened V by 3 bases and J by 6 bases, and 7 bases separated the two germline ends. The CDR3 covers 12 residues. Germline V gene data show CDR1 as SNHLY and CDR2 as FYNNEI. The CDR3 spells CASSDWSDTQYF. The CDR3 region has the DNA TGTGCCAGCAGTGACTGGTCCGATACGCAGTATTTT. The whole variable domain, remainder taken from reference TRBV2 and TRBJ2-3, is EPEVTQTPSHQVTQMGQEVILRCVPISNHLYFYWYRQILGQKVEFLVSFYNNEISEKSEIFDDQFSVERPDGSNFTLKIRSTKLEDSAMYFCASSDWSDTQYFGPGTRLTVL.

The CDR3 region has the DNA TGTGCCAGCAGTCGCGGACAGGACGAGCAGTTCTTC. Translating it yields CASSRGQDEQFF. This chain links TRBV6-5 with TRBJ2-1, with TRBD1 matching over 7 bases. Unmatched junction bases numbered 5, after V lost 5 bases and J lost 10 bases. CDR3 length equals 12 residues. In germline, CDR1 is MNHEY, CDR2 SVGAGI.

The J gene is TRBJ2-5, the V gene TRBV7-2; D is possibly TRBD2 (5 bases). V was cut by 1 base and J by 4 bases, with 16 bases left in between. The CDR3 is 16 amino acids. The germline V gene has CDR1 SGHTA and CDR2 FQGNSA. CDR3 nucleotides: TGTGCCAGCAGCTTAGGTGATGGGCCGGGGAGAGAGACCCAGTACTTC. Translating gives CASSLGDGPGRETQYF.

The V gene is TRBV18, the J gene TRBJ2-7; D tentatively reads TRBD1 or TRBD2 (5 bases each). Germline V gives CDR1 KGHSH, CDR2 LQKENI. The ends were cut back, 2 bases at V and 2 bases at J, with 10 bases in the middle. The CDR3 is made up of 14 amino acids. CDR3 sequence: CASSPRDGTYEQYF. The CDR3 DNA reads TGTGCCAGCTCACCAAGGGACGGGACCTACGAGCAGTACTTC.

The rearrangement joins TRBV20-1 to TRBJ2-2; 14 nucleotides agree with TRBD2. CDR3 length: 16 amino acids. In germline, CDR1 is DFQATT, CDR2 SNEGSKA (reference sequence). V lost 5 bases, J lost 4 bases, and 6 bases stayed unmatched. CDR3 in amino acids: CSARGLAGEGTGELFF. The CDR3 bases are TGCAGTGCTCGGGGACTAGCGGGGGAAGGCACCGGGGAGCTGTTTTTT.

The chain is built from TRBV20-1 and TRBJ2-3, with D possibly TRBD2 on 7 matching bases. V was pared by 3 bases and J by 7 bases, with 14 bases between. This CDR3 region has 13 residues. Germline assignment: CDR1 DFQATT and CDR2 SNEGSKA (reference sequence). CDR3 region: CSASLGGANTQYF. The CDR3 DNA reads as TGCAGTGCTAGTCTGGGGGGGGCTAATACGCAGTATTTT.

The chain recombines TRBV7-9 with TRBJ2-3; tentatively, D is TRBD2 (6 bases). Germline V gene lookup returns CDR1 SEHNR and CDR2 FQNEAQ (reference sequence). Trimming cost V 5 bases and J 3 bases, with 21 bases left between them. CDR3 length: 17 residues. The CDR3 DNA reads as TGTGCCAGCAGCGGCCGGGAGACGAGGACTCATACAGATACGCAGTATTTT. This sequence encodes CASSGRETRTHTDTQYF.

The rearrangement joins TRBV5-4 to TRBJ1-6, with D maybe TRBD1 (6 bases). Trimming shortened V by 1 base and J by 9 bases, and 17 bases separated the two germline ends. This CDR3 spans 16 amino acids. Germline V gene lookup returns CDR1 SGHNT and CDR2 YYREEE (reference sequence). As DNA, the CDR3 is TGTGCCAGCAGCTTGCAGAAAAGGACAGCGGGTTCACCCCTCCACTTT. The encoded protein is CASSLQKRTAGSPLHF. Together with reference TRBV5-4 and TRBJ1-6, the CDR3 gives the full variable domain: ETGVTQSPTHLIKTRGQQVTLRCSSQSGHNTVSWYQQALGQGPQFIFQYYREEENGRGNFPPRFSGLQFPNYSSELNVNALELDDSALYLCASSLQKRTAGSPLHFGNGTRLTVT.

CDR3 in DNA: TGTGCCATCAGTGGACAGGGAGGTTCACCCCTCCACTTT. Amino acids: CAISGQGGSPLHF. The rearrangement joins TRBV10-3 to TRBJ1-6; 7 bases fit TRBD1. V shed 4 bases and J 9 bases; nucleotides not matched to a gene: 3. Germline lookup yields CDR1 ENHRY and CDR2 SYGVKD. This CDR3 is built from 13 residues.

The chain employs TRBV7-3 and TRBJ2-3; TRBD2 might be the D (8 bases). The V gene's germline CDR1 is SGHTA and CDR2 FQGTGA. The CDR3 has 16 amino acids. Trimming left V 5 bases short and J 5 bases short, with 20 bases between. The CDR3 spells CASSITSGGGGDTQYF. DNA for the CDR3: TGTGCCAGCAGCATCACTAGCGGAGGGGGCGGAGATACGCAGTATTTT.

The rearrangement joins TRBV30 to TRBJ1-5; unclear D gene. Germline V gene lookup returns CDR1 GTSNPN and CDR2 SVGIG (reference sequence). V was cut by 1 base and J by 0 bases, with 4 bases left in between. This CDR3 spans 13 amino acids. CDR3 residues: CAWSGHSNQPQHF. Here the CDR3 DNA reads TGTGCCTGGAGTGGACATAGCAATCAGCCCCAGCATTTT.

The chain joins TRBV30 to TRBJ1-2; D ambiguous. The CDR3 loop spans 13 amino acids. Trimming pared 0 bases from V and 8 bases from J, leaving 13 bases between. Germline lookup yields CDR1 GTSNPN and CDR2 SVGIG (reference sequence). CDR3 sequence: CAWSVFGFGGYTF. CDR3 nucleotide sequence: TGTGCCTGGAGTGTTTTTGGGTTTGGAGGCTACACCTTC.

This chain uses TRBV20-1 with TRBJ2-5; unclear D gene. V gave up 6 bases and J gave up 4 bases, with 18 bases separating them. This CDR3 comprises 14 residues. Germline assignment: CDR1 DFQATT and CDR2 SNEGSKA (reference sequence). The CDR3 DNA follows: TGCAGTGCACTCAAGAACGGAGTTATAGAGACCCAGTACTTC. Translating gives CSALKNGVIETQYF.

V gene TRBV30 combines with J gene TRBJ2-3; 8 nucleotides line up with TRBD1. There are 14 residues in the CDR3. Per germline, CDR1 GTSNPN and CDR2 SVGIG (reference sequence). V was pared by 4 bases and J by 0 bases, with 3 bases of the junction left unmatched. CDR3 sequence: CAWKTGVSTDTQYF. The CDR3 DNA is TGTGCCTGGAAGACAGGGGTGAGCACAGATACGCAGTATTTT.

This clonotype was seen only once. This chain links TRBV5-6 with TRBJ2-5; the D gene is possibly TRBD2 (6 bases). Trimming took 0 bases from V and 3 from J, leaving 9 bases between them. CDR1 is SGHDT and CDR2 is YYEEEE in the germline V gene. This CDR3 is built from 14 residues. The CDR3 spells CASSLAGEEETQYF. The CDR3 DNA reads TGTGCCAGCAGCTTGGCGGGGGAGGAAGAGACCCAGTACTTC.

This clonotype was seen once. This chain links TRBV29-1 with TRBJ1-2, with no clear D. This CDR3 has 12 residues. The V and J ends lost 0 bases and 5 bases respectively, with 7 bases between them. Germline V gene lookup returns CDR1 SQVTM and CDR2 ANQGSEA. CDR3 bases: TGCAGCGTTGAAGACACGAAATATGGCTACACCTTC. This encodes CSVEDTKYGYTF.

The V gene is TRBV29-1, the J gene TRBJ2-3; the D gene is possibly TRBD2 (5 bases). Trimming removed 5 bases from V and 3 bases from J, with 9 bases in between. In germline, CDR1 is SQVTM, CDR2 ANQGSEA. There are 12 residues in the CDR3. CDR3 in amino acids: CSVRRGTDTQYF. CDR3 nucleotide sequence: TGCAGCGTTAGAAGAGGGACAGATACGCAGTATTTT.

This chain joins TRBV19 and TRBJ1-1; D gene ambiguous. From germline, CDR1 is LNHDA and CDR2 SQIVND (reference sequence). The CDR3 loop spans 15 amino acids. The V gene lost 3 bases and the J gene lost 0 bases, with 11 bases spanning the gap. CDR3 loop: CASSIKSGVNTEAFF. CDR3 in DNA: TGTGCCAGTAGTATTAAATCAGGAGTGAACACTGAAGCTTTCTTT.

The chain has TRBV4-2 and TRBJ2-1; the D is unclear. V was pared by 4 bases and J by 4 bases, with 11 bases between. The CDR3 is 14 amino acids. Germline V gene data show CDR1 as LGHNA and CDR2 as YNFKEQ. The CDR3 DNA sequence: TGTGCCAGCAGCCCTGGTAGTCCTTACAATGAGCAGTTCTTC. Protein product: CASSPGSPYNEQFF.

The chain joins TRBV7-9 to TRBJ2-5; 7 bases agree with TRBD2. The CDR3 is 12 residues long. Germline loops: CDR1 SEHNR, CDR2 FQNEAQ (reference sequence). Trimming cost V 7 bases and J 5 bases; bases outside gene matches: 4. The CDR3 nucleotides are TGTGCCAGCATCCTGGGGGGGGAGACCCAGTACTTC. Its translation: CASILGGETQYF. Drawing the rest from reference TRBV7-9 and TRBJ2-5, the complete variable domain is DTGVSQNPRHKITKRGQNVTFRCDPISEHNRLYWYRQTLGQGPEFLTYFQNEAQLEKSRLLSDRFSAERPKGSFSTLEIQRTEQGDSAMYLCASILGGETQYFGPGTRLLVL.

The CDR3 region has the DNA TGCAGCGTTGTAGCCAGTTCCTACGAGCAGTACTTC. The encoded protein is CSVVASSYEQYF. This chain joins TRBV29-1 and TRBJ2-7; D uncertain. Trimming took off 4 bases at V and 1 base at J, with 8 bases between the two ends. The CDR3 runs 12 residues. The germline V gene has CDR1 SQVTM and CDR2 ANQGSEA.

V and J are TRBV15 and TRBJ1-4; 10 bases agree with TRBD1. There are 13 residues in the CDR3. CDR1 is LNHNV and CDR2 is YYDKDF in the germline V gene (reference sequence). Trimming at V came to 7 bases and at J to 6 bases, leaving 2 bases not matched to a gene. CDR3: CATKGTGDEKLFF. The CDR3, as DNA: TGTGCCACCAAGGGGACAGGGGATGAAAAACTGTTTTTT.

V gene TRBV5-1 combines with J gene TRBJ2-1; D is unresolved. CDR3 length: 13 residues. The ends were cut back, 0 bases at V and 5 bases at J, with 6 bases in the middle. Germline loops: CDR1 SGHRS, CDR2 YFSETQ. CDR3 bases: TGCGCCAGCAGCTTGGAAAAAGACAATGAGCAGTTCTTC. Translated: CASSLEKDNEQFF.

The rearrangement links TRBV9 to TRBJ1-5; 8 nucleotides align to TRBD1. Germline V CDR1 and CDR2: SGDLS, YYNGEE. The V gene end was trimmed by 3 bases and the J gene end by 6 bases; junction bases not matched to a gene: 5. The CDR3 has 14 residues. CDR3 region: CASSEGDRFQPQHF. The CDR3, as DNA: TGTGCCAGCAGCGAGGGGGACAGGTTTCAGCCCCAGCATTTT.

The chain recombines TRBV7-9 with TRBJ1-2; D unresolved. Germline CDR1 SEHNR, CDR2 FQNEAQ (reference sequence). Between the trimmed V and J ends, which lost 1 base and 6 bases, there was a span of 15 bases. The CDR3 extends over 15 amino acids. The CDR3 region has the DNA TGTGCCAGCAGCTTAGGTCTCCAGGAAGGAGATGGCTACACCTTC. This gives the protein CASSLGLQEGDGYTF.

The J gene is TRBJ2-1, the V gene TRBV4-1, with TRBD1 as a possible D gene (5 bases). CDR1 and CDR2 from the germline V gene are MGHRA and YSYEKL. Between the trimmed V and J ends, which lost 0 bases and 2 bases, there was a span of 11 bases. The CDR3 is 16 residues long. The CDR3 protein is CASSQDPAGTYNEQFF. CDR3 nucleotides: TGCGCCAGCAGCCAAGATCCAGCAGGGACCTACAATGAGCAGTTCTTC.